This T cell receptor beta chain was found in a study of CD8 T cells in ankylosing spondylitis (dated by TCRdb to about 2017). Background for the entire study: The study set out to find disease-linked TCR variants by profiling T cell receptor beta repertoires in ankylosing spondylitis patients and healthy donors. The whole study cohort included 90 to 120 healthy donors and 20 to 30 ankylosing spondylitis patients. Peripheral blood was sampled, and synovial fluid was also collected from ankylosing spondylitis patients.

From the germline V gene, CDR1 is KGHSH and CDR2 is LQKENI. The CDR3 holds 14 amino acids from the cysteine to the phenylalanine. The kept DNA is CDR3 alone, 42 bases in frame from the first base. V trim: 5 bases; J trim: 2 bases; unmatched bases: 6. Findings and caveats that apply to the study as a whole: Blood from ankylosing spondylitis patients appeared to be characterized by a TCR beta motif composed of under 10 highly homologous amino acid variants. The disease-linked clones were reported as significantly enriched in matched synovial fluid samples from ankylosing spondylitis patients. A CD8+ phenotype was shown by the disease-linked clones, which were found at relatively low frequencies in peripheral blood. Some TCR beta motif variants had previously been reported in synovial fluid and blood of reactive arthritis patients, which suggested common disease-initiation mechanisms.

Sequencing relied on an Illumina HiSeq 2500. Quantitative 5'-RACE with molecular barcodes was the method used to prepare the TCR beta libraries. In the source study's methods: To identify disease-linked TCR variants, a new computational method was used, one built on a probabilistic model of VDJ rearrangement. TCRdb ran its own pipeline on the public reads, namely fastp trimming at Q25 and MiXCR clone calling, and kept in-frame beta chains. All rows with the same CDR3 protein become a single entry with the most common DNA and genes. The V and J calls, along with clone size, are taken from TCRdb and not from the paper's own processing. This sample comprises roughly 700,000 distinct CDR3 sequences, about 20% of them detected only once. The ten largest make up around 20% of the sample. This clonotype was observed at least ten times. What this receptor recognizes is not known. No clone much larger than this one lies a single base away; base qualities are absent.

The material sequenced was blood, either unsorted or a sorted T cell fraction (not recorded which). The TCR was taken from a male donor with ankylosing spondylitis. The chain is made from TRBV18 and TRBJ2-7; TRBD1 fits 7 bases in the junction. CDR3 loop: CASSTRDSPYEQYF. The DNA sequence is as follows: TGTGCCAGCTCAACCCGGGACAGCCCCTACGAGCAGTACTTC.